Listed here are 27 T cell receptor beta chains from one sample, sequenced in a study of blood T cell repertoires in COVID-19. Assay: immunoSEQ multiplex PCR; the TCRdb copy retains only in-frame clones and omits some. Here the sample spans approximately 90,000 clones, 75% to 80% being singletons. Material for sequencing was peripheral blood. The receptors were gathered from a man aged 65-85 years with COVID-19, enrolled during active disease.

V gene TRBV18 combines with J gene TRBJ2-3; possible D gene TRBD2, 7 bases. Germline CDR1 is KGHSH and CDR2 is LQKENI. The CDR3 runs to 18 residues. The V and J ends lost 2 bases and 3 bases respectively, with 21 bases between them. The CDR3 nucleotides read TGTGCCAGCTCACCATTTGGCGGGGGCGCCCTAAGAACAGATACGCAGTATTTT. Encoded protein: CASSPFGGGALRTDTQYF.

CDR3 nucleotide sequence: TGTGCCAGCAGCGGTAGCGGGAGAAAACAAAATAATGAGCAGTTCTTC. The encoded protein is CASSGSGRKQNNEQFF. The V call is TRBV21-1, the J call TRBJ2-1; TRBD2 was called by the table and not checked on the DNA. TRBV21-1 is noted as a pseudogene. CDR3 size: 16 residues.

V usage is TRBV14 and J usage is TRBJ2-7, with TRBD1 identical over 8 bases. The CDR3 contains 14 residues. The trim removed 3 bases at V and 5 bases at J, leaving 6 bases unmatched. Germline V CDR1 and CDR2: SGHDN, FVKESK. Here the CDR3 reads CASSHLTGGDEQYF. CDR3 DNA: TGTGCCAGCAGCCATCTTACAGGGGGAGACGAGCAGTACTTC.

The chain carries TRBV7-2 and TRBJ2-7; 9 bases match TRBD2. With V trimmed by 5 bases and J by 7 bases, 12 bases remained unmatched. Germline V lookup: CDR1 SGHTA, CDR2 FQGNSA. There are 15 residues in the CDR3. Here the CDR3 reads CASSPRGSGRGEQYF. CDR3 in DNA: TGTGCCAGCAGCCCCCGAGGTAGCGGGAGAGGGGAGCAGTACTTC.

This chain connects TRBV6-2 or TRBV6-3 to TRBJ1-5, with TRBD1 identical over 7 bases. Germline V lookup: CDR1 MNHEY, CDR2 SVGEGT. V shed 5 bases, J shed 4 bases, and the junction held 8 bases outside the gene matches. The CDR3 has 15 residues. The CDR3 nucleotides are TGTGCCAGCAGTCAAGGGACAGCCACTAATCAGCCCCAGCATTTT. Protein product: CASSQGTATNQPQHF.

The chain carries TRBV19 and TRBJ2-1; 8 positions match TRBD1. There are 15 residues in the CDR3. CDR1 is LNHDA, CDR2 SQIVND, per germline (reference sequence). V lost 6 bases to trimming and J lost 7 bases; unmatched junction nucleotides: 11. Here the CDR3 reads CASSSDRAIRNEQFF. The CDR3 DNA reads TGTGCCAGTAGCTCGGACAGGGCGATTAGGAATGAGCAGTTCTTC.

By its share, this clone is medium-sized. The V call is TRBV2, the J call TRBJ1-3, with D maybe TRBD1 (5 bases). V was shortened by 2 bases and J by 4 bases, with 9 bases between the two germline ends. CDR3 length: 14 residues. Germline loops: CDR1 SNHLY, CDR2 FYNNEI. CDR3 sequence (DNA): TGTGCCAGCAGTGAACCCAGGGCAGGAAACACCATATATTTT. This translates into CASSEPRAGNTIYF.

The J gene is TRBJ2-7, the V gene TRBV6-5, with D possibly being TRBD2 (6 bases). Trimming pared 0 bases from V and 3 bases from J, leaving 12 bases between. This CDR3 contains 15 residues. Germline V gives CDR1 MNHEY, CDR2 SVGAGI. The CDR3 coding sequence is TGTGCCAGCAGTTACTCGGTGACTAGGGGCTACGAGCAGTACTTC. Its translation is CASSYSVTRGYEQYF.

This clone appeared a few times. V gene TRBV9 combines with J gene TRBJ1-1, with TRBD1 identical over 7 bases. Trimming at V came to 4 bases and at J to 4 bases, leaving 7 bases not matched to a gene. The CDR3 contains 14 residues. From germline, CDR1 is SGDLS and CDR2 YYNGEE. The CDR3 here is CASSPRQGGTEAFF. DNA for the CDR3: TGTGCCAGCAGCCCGAGACAGGGAGGCACTGAAGCTTTCTTT.

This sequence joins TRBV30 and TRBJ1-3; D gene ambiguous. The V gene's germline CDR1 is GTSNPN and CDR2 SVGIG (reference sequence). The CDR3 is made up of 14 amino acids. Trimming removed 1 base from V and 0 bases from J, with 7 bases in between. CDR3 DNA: TGTGCCTGGAGTGGCAGGAACTCTGGAAACACCATATATTTT. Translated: CAWSGRNSGNTIYF.

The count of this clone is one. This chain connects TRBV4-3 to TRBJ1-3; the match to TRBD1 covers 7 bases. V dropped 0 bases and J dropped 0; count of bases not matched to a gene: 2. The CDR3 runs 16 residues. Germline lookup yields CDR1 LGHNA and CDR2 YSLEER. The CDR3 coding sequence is TGCGCCAGCAGCCAAGATCGGACAGGCTCTGGAAACACCATATATTTT. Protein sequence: CASSQDRTGSGNTIYF.

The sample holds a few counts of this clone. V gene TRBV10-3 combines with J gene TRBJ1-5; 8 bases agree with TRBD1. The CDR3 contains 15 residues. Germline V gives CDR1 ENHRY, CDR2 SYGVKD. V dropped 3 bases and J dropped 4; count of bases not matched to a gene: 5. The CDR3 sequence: CAISEGTGGNQPQHF. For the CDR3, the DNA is TGTGCCATCAGTGAAGGGACAGGAGGAAATCAGCCCCAGCATTTT.

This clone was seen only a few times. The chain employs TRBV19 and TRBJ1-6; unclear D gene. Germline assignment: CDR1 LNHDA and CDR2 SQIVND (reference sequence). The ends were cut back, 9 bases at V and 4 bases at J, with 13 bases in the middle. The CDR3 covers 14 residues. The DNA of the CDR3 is TGTGCCAGCGGACTTTCAGGTTATAATTCACCCCTCCACTTT. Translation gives CASGLSGYNSPLHF.

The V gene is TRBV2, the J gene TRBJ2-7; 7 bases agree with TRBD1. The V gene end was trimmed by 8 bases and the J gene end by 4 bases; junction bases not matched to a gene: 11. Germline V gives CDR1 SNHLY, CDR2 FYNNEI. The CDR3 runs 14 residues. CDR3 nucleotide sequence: TGTGCCAGCTCCGGGACAGCAACGACTTACGAGCAGTACTTC. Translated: CASSGTATTYEQYF.

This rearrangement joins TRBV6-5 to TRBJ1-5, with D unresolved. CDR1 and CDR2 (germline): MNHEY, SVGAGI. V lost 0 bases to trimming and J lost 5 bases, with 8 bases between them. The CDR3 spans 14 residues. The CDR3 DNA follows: TGTGCCAGCAGTTACTCGAGGGTCGATCAGCCCCAGCATTTT. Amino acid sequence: CASSYSRVDQPQHF.

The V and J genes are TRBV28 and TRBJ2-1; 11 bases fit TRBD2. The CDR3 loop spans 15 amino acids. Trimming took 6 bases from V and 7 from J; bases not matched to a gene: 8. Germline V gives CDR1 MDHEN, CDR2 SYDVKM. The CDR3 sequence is CASRGVASGRNEQFF. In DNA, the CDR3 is TGTGCCAGCAGGGGGGTTGCTAGCGGGAGGAATGAGCAGTTCTTC.

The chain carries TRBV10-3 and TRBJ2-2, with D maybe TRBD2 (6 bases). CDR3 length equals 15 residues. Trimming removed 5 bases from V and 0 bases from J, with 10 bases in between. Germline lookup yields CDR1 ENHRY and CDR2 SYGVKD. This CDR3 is CAISSGLSNTGELFF. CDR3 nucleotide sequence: TGTGCCATCAGTTCGGGACTTTCGAACACCGGGGAGCTGTTTTTT.

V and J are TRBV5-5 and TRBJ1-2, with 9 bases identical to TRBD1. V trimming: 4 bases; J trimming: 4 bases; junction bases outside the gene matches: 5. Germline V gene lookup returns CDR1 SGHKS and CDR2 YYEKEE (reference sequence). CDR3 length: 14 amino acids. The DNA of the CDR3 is TGTGCCAGCAGCGGGACAGGGCACTTCTATGGCTACACCTTC. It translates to CASSGTGHFYGYTF.

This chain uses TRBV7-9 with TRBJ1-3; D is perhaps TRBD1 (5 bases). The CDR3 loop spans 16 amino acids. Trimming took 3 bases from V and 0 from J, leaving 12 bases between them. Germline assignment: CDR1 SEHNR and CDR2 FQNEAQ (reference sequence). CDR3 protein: CASSLGRTSSGNTIYF. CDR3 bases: TGTGCCAGCAGCTTGGGACGGACTAGCTCTGGAAACACCATATATTTT.

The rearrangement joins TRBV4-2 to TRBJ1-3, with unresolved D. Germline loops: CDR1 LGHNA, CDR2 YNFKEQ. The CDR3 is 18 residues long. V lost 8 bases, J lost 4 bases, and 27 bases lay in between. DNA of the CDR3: TGTGCCAGCGAAAGACAAGTTGGGCCGTCCGAGTTCGGAAACACCATATATTTT. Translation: CASERQVGPSEFGNTIYF.

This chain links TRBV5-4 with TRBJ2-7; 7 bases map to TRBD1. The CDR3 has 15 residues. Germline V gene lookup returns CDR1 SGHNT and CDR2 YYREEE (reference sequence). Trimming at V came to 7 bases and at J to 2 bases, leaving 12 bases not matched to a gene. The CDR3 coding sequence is TGTGCCAGCTCCCCCGACAGGGCCGTTCCCTACGAGCAGTACTTC. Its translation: CASSPDRAVPYEQYF.

CDR3 residues: CASSLDRGRNEQYF. The CDR3 region has the DNA TGTGCCAGCAGCTTAGACAGGGGGCGCAACGAGCAGTACTTC. The rearrangement joins TRBV7-2 to TRBJ2-7, with 9 bases matching TRBD1. CDR1 and CDR2 (germline): SGHTA, FQGNSA. CDR3 length: 14 residues. Trimming cost V 1 base and J 5 bases; bases outside gene matches: 3.

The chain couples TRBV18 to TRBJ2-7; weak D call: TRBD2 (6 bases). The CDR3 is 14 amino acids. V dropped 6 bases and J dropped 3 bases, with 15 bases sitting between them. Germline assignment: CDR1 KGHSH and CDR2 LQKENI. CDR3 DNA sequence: TGTGCCAGCTCCCCCGCGGGGCGGAACTACGAGCAGTACTTC. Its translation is CASSPAGRNYEQYF.

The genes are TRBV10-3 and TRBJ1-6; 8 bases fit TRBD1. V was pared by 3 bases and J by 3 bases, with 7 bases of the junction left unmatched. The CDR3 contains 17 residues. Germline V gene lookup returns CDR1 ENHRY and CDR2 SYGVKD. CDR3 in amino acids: CAISEPGQGGYNSPLHF. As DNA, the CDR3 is TGTGCCATCAGTGAACCAGGACAGGGCGGCTATAATTCACCCCTCCACTTT.

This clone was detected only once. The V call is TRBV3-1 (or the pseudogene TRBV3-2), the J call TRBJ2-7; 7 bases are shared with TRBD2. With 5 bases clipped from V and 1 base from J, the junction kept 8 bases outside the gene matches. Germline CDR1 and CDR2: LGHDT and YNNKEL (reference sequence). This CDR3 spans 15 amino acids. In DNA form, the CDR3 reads TGTGCCAGCAGCTACCTGGGGAGGGCTTCCTACGAGCAGTACTTC. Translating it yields CASSYLGRASYEQYF.

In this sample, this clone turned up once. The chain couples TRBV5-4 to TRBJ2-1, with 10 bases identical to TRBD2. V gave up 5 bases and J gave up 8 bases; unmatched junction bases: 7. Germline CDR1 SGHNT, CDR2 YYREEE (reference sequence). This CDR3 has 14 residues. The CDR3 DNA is TGTGCCAGCAGATACAGCGGGGGGGCCGATGAGCAGTTCTTC. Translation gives CASRYSGGADEQFF. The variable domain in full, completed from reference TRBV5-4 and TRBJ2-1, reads ETGVTQSPTHLIKTRGQQVTLRCSSQSGHNTVSWYQQALGQGPQFIFQYYREEENGRGNFPPRFSGLQFPNYSSELNVNALELDDSALYLCASRYSGGADEQFFGPGTRLTVL.

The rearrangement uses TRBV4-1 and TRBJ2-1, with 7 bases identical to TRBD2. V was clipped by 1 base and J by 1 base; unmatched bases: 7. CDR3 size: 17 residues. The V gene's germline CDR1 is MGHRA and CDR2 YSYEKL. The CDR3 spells CASSQASGMASYNEQFF. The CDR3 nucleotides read TGCGCCAGCAGCCAAGCCAGCGGGATGGCGTCCTACAATGAGCAGTTCTTC.